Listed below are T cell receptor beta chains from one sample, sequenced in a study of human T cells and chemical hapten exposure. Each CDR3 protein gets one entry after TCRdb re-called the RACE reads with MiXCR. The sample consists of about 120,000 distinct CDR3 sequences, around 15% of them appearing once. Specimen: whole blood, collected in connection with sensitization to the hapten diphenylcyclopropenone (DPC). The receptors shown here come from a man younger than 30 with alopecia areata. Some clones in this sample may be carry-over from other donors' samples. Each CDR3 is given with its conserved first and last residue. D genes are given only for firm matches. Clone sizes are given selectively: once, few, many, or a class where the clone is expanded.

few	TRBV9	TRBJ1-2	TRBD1	TGTGCCAGCACAGTCGGGACAGGAACCGGCTACACCTTC	CASTVGTGTGYTF
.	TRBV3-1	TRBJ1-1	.	TGTGCCAGCAGCCACTACTACCGGGGTATGAACACTGAAGCTTTCTTT	CASSHYYRGMNTEAFF
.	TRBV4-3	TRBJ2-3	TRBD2	TGCGCCAGCAGCCAGGATCAACCCTTAGCGGGGGTGCCGCCCGGCACAGATACGCAGTATTTT	CASSQDQPLAGVPPGTDTQYF
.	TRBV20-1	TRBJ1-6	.	TGCAGTGCTTCGGACCTAAGCTCCTATAATTCACCCCTCCACTTT	CSASDLSSYNSPLHF
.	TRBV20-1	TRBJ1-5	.	TGCAGTGCTAGTTCGGGGAAGGATCAGCCCCAGCATTTT	CSASSGKDQPQHF
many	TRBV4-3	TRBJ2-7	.	TGCGCCAGCAGCCAAGATATGGTAAGGACAGACCCCTACGAGCAGTACTTC	CASSQDMVRTDPYEQYF
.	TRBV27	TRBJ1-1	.	TGTGCCAGCAGTCCCTCACTGGGCAGGGGAAACACTGAAGCTTTCTTT	CASSPSLGRGNTEAFF
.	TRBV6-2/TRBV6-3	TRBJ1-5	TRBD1	TGTGCCAGCATGGACAGGGCGGTGTTCAGCAATCAGCCCCAGCATTTT	CASMDRAVFSNQPQHF
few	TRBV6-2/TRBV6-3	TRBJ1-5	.	TGTGCCAGCAGTTATGGCTCTCAGCCCCAGCATTTT	CASSYGSQPQHF
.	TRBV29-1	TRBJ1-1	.	TGCAGCGTTGAGTCCGGGGAGACTGAAGCTTTCTTT	CSVESGETEAFF
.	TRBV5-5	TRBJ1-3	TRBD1	TGTGCCAGCAGCTTGTACAGGGGCAGTGGAAACACCATATATTTT	CASSLYRGSGNTIYF
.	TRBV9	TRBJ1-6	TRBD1	TGTGCCAGCAGCGATCGAGGACAGGGGTCCAGTTCACCCCTCCACTTT	CASSDRGQGSSSPLHF
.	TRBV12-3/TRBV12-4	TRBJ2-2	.	TGTGCCAGCAGTTTAGGCGTCAGGAACACCGGGGAGCTGTTTTTT	CASSLGVRNTGELFF
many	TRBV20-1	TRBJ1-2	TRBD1	TGCAGTGCTCCAAAATGGCAGGGGGCTTGGTATGGCTACACCTTC	CSAPKWQGAWYGYTF
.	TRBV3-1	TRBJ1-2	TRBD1	TGTGCCAGCAGCCAAGGACAGGGGTCAGCCGGCTACACCTTC	CASSQGQGSAGYTF
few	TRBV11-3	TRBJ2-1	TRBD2	TGTGCCAGCAGCTTTACTAGCGGGGGATTCAATGAGCAGTTCTTC	CASSFTSGGFNEQFF
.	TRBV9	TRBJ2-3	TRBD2	TGTGCCAGCAGCGTAGGGACTAGCGGGACCACAGATACGCAGTATTTT	CASSVGTSGTTDTQYF
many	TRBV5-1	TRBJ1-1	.	TGTGCCAGCAGCTTAGCGTCAGGGACCGAAGCTTTCTTT	CASSLASGTEAFF
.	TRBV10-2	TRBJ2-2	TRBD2	TGCGCCAGCCATAGCGGGGGGGCGTTCACCGGGGAGCTGTTTTTT	CASHSGGAFTGELFF
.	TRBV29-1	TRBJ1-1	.	TGCAGCGCCCCGCGAGGGCGCACTGAAGCTTTCTTT	CSAPRGRTEAFF
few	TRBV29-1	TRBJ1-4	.	TGCAGCGTTGAAGCCAAGGGGCTGTTTTTT	CSVEAKGLFF